A selection of T cell receptor beta chains follows, all from one sample in a study of blood T cell repertoires in COVID-19. TCRdb keeps only in-frame clones here, not all; method: immunoSEQ multiplex PCR. Here the sample spans 140,000 or so clones, less than 90% being singletons. Sequencing used peripheral blood. These receptors all stem from a human donor with COVID-19, enrolled during active disease. The donor label of this sample is uncertain. The CDR3 runs from the conserved cysteine through the conserved F or W. A D gene is named only where the DNA matches it firmly. Size tells how often a clone was seen (once, few, many) or the class of an expanded clone, and some rows leave it out.

d_call	v_call	clone_size	j_call	cdr3_nt	cdr3_aa
TRBD1	TRBV18	NA	TRBJ1-1	TGTGCCAGCTCACCACCGAACAGGGGGGTGAACACTGAAGCTTTCTTT	CASSPPNRGVNTEAFF
NA	TRBV6-5	NA	TRBJ1-3	TGTGCCAGCAGCCTGCAGGGTTTCTCTGGAAACACCATATATTTT	CASSLQGFSGNTIYF
TRBD1	TRBV5-1	NA	TRBJ1-5	TGCGCCAGCAGCTTGACAGGGGGAAGCAATCAGCCCCAGCATTTT	CASSLTGGSNQPQHF
NA	TRBV1	NA	TRBJ2-5	TGCACCAGTAGAGCGGGGATACAAGAGACCCAGTACTTC	CTSRAGIQETQYF
TRBD1	TRBV28	NA	TRBJ2-4	TGTGCCAGCAGTCGCCCGACAGGGGGTGTCTACATTCAGTACTTC	CASSRPTGGVYIQYF
TRBD1	TRBV9	NA	TRBJ1-2	TGTGCCAGCAGCGTAGCGAGGGGGCTTGACTATGGCTACACCTTC	CASSVARGLDYGYTF
NA	TRBV19	NA	TRBJ1-1	TGTGCCAGTAGCCCGGGGGTGGGGTCCACTGAAGCTTTCTTT	CASSPGVGSTEAFF
NA	TRBV6-1	NA	TRBJ2-1	TGTGCCAGCAGTGATCGGCCAGGCCGCTCCTACAATGAGCAGTTCTTC	CASSDRPGRSYNEQFF
NA	TRBV5-5	NA	TRBJ1-4	TGTGCCAGCAGCTTGGTATCGCGTGAAAAACTGTTTTTT	CASSLVSREKLFF
TRBD2	TRBV18	once	TRBJ2-5	TGTGCCAGCTCACCACCGGGCGGGGGGCAAGAGACCCAGTACTTC	CASSPPGGGQETQYF
TRBD1	TRBV19	NA	TRBJ1-4	TGTGCCAGTACCGGAGGGACAGGGGGACTAGAGGAAAAACTGTTTTTT	CASTGGTGGLEEKLFF
TRBD1	TRBV15	NA	TRBJ1-6	TGTGCCACCAGCACCGAGACAGGGGGGGGGTCATCGTCCTATAATTCACCCCTCCACTTT	CATSTETGGGSSSYNSPLHF
TRBD2	TRBV3-1/TRBV3-2	once	TRBJ2-1	TGTGCCAGCAGCCAAGACGCTAGCGGTGCTAATGAGCAGTTCTTC	CASSQDASGANEQFF
NA	TRBV11-3	NA	TRBJ2-1	TGTGCCAGCAGCTTACGTGGCCTCGGGACCCCCGGGGGTCTGTTCTTC	CASSLRGLGTPGGLFF
NA	TRBV10-3	NA	TRBJ1-1	TGTGCCGCGGGGGGGGTGGCGGACACTGAAGCTTTCTTT	CAAGGVADTEAFF
NA	TRBV5-5	NA	TRBJ1-2	TGTGCCAGCAACCAACAGGCCGCTAACTATGGCTACACCTTC	CASNQQAANYGYTF
NA	TRBV19	NA	TRBJ2-7	TGTGCCAGTAGTCGCTTTGGAGCATCCCTTTACGAGCAGTACTTC	CASSRFGASLYEQYF
NA	TRBV5-4	NA	TRBJ2-1	TGTGCCAGCAGCTGGACACCGGGTTATGAGCAGTTCTTC	CASSWTPGYEQFF
NA	TRBV6-5	NA	TRBJ1-2	TGTGCCAGCAGTCGGGTTCCCAACTATGGCTACACCTTC	CASSRVPNYGYTF
TRBD1	TRBV2	NA	TRBJ2-3	TGTGCCAGCATTCGGGACAGGGGACGGACAGATACGCAGTATTTT	CASIRDRGRTDTQYF
TRBD2	TRBV5-1	NA	TRBJ2-4	TGCGCCAGCAGCTTGGGGACTAGCGGGGGTTCCAAAAACATTCAGTACTTC	CASSLGTSGGSKNIQYF
TRBD1	TRBV5-5	NA	TRBJ1-2	TGTGCCAGCAGCCTTACATTCCGGGACAGGGCTCGAGGCTACACCTTC	CASSLTFRDRARGYTF
NA	TRBV5-1	NA	TRBJ1-6	TGCGCCAGCAGGCCGGGACTCCATAATTCACCCCTCCACTTT	CASRPGLHNSPLHF
NA	TRBV11-3	NA	TRBJ1-1	TGTGCCAGCAGCTTAAACCCAGGGACTGAAGCTTTCTTT	CASSLNPGTEAFF
NA	TRBV24-1	NA	TRBJ2-2	TGTGCCACCAGTGAACGCGGGGCCACGAACACCGGGGAGCTGTTTTTT	CATSERGATNTGELFF
TRBD2	TRBV4-2	NA	TRBJ2-5	TGTGCCAGCAGCCCGGGACTAGCGAAAGAGACCCAGTACTTC	CASSPGLAKETQYF
NA	TRBV6-1	NA	TRBJ1-2	TGTGCCAGCAGTGAAGCGCCCCCCGGTGGCTACACCTTC	CASSEAPPGGYTF
NA	TRBV3-1/TRBV3-2	NA	TRBJ2-7	TGTGCCAGCAGCCATTTTGTGGACAGCATCTACGAGCAGTACTTC	CASSHFVDSIYEQYF
TRBD2	TRBV30	NA	TRBJ2-1	TGTGCCTGGTCCCCGGGAGGCCCGAGCTCCTACAATGAGCAGTTCTTC	CAWSPGGPSSYNEQFF
NA	TRBV28	NA	TRBJ1-5	TGTGCCAGCATTGATAGCGGGGGAAGTGAAATTAGCAATCAGCCCCAGCATTTT	CASIDSGGSEISNQPQHF
TRBD2	TRBV7-3	NA	TRBJ2-1	TGTGCCAGCAGCTCCCTTATAGGACTAGCGGGGGGAAATGAGCAGTTCTTC	CASSSLIGLAGGNEQFF
TRBD1	TRBV7-3	NA	TRBJ2-7	TGTGCCAGCAGCAACGCAGGGGGCGAGGACGAGCAGTACTTC	CASSNAGGEDEQYF
NA	TRBV19	NA	TRBJ1-3	TGTGCCAGTAGTATAGAGGGCATCCTCTCTGGAAACACCATATATTTT	CASSIEGILSGNTIYF
TRBD2	TRBV3-1/TRBV3-2	NA	TRBJ2-1	TGTGCCAGCAGCCATACGGCGGGGGGCATTGAGCAGTTCTTC	CASSHTAGGIEQFF
NA	TRBV4-1	once	TRBJ1-5	TGCGCCAGCAGCCAAGGTCAGGATAATCAGCCCCAGCATTTT	CASSQGQDNQPQHF
NA	TRBV30	NA	TRBJ1-2	TGTGCCTGGAGCTCCCCCATCGCCCCGCGTGGCTACACCTTC	CAWSSPIAPRGYTF
NA	TRBV14	NA	TRBJ2-7	TGTGCCAGCAGCCAAGGGTTGGCACAGATCTCCTACGAGCAGTACTTC	CASSQGLAQISYEQYF
NA	TRBV7-2	NA	TRBJ1-1	TGTGCCAGCAGCCTCCCCGGGGTGAACACTGAAGCTTTCTTT	CASSLPGVNTEAFF
NA	TRBV2	NA	TRBJ2-7	TGTGCCAGCAGTACGGTTTACGAGCAGTACTTC	CASSTVYEQYF
NA	TRBV5-1	NA	TRBJ1-6	TGCGCCAGCAGCCCGGACGGGGGGGAAGGTAATTCACCCCTCCACTTT	CASSPDGGEGNSPLHF
TRBD1	TRBV7-2	NA	TRBJ1-4	TGTGCCAGCAGCCCTGGACAGGGAGGGGAAAAACTGTTTTTT	CASSPGQGGEKLFF
NA	TRBV7-6	NA	TRBJ2-3	TGTGCCAGCAGCTTAGTGGGAGCTAGCACAGATACGCAGTATTTT	CASSLVGASTDTQYF
NA	TRBV19	NA	TRBJ2-3	TGTGCCAGTAGTATAGCGGTCATCGATACGCAGTATTTT	CASSIAVIDTQYF
TRBD1	TRBV7-8	NA	TRBJ1-5	TGTGCCAGCAGCTTACGAGACAGGGAAAATCAGCCCCAGCATTTT	CASSLRDRENQPQHF